This TCR beta chain was recovered during a study of OX40 agonist ivuxolimab in advanced cancers. At the level of the study: Ivuxolimab, an agonistic anti-OX40 (CD134) antibody, was given to patients. Three individuals attained partial responses, comprising one hepatocellular carcinoma case and two cutaneous melanoma cases.

About this clone: The antigen is unknown.

TCRdb's copy holds only in-frame clones and misses some; the assay was immunoSEQ multiplex PCR. This sample has about 110,000 clones, with about 91% found just once. Whole-study findings and limits: Averaged across samples, CD8+ T cells carried more expanded clones than CD4+ did.

Losses at the gene ends were 3 bases for V and 6 bases for J; bases not matched to a gene: 4. Germline V lookup: CDR1 KGHSH, CDR2 LQKENI. The CDR3 has 14 amino acids. The chain recombines TRBV18 with TRBJ1-4, with 7 bases matching TRBD1. This sequence was found in an adult with an advanced solid tumor such as melanoma, head and neck, liver or kidney cancer. The sequencing used CD4+ or CD8+ T cells sorted from blood, collected in a trial of the OX40 agonist ivuxolimab. CDR3 DNA sequence: TGTGCCAGCTCACCCGGGACAGAGGATGAAAAACTGTTTTTT. Its protein is CASSPGTEDEKLFF.